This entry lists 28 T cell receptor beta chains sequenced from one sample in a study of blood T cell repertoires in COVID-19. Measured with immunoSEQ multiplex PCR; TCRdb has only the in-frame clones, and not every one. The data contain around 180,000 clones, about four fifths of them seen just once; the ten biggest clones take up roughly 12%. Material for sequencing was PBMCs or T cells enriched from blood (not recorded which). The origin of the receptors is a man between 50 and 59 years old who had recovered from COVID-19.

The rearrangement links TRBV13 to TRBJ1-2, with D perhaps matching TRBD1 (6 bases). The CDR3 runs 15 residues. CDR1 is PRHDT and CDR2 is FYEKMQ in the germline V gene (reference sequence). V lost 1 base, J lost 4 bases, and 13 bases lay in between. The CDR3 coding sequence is TGTGCCAGCAGCTTAGAAGGGTGGGGGCTCTATGGCTACACCTTC. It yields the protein CASSLEGWGLYGYTF.

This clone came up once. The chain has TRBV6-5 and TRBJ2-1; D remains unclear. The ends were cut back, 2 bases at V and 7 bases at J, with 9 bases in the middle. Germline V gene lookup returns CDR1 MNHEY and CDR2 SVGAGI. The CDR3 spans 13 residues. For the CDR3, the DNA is TGTGCCAGCAGTTACGCAGGCGTGAATGAGCAGTTCTTC. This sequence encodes CASSYAGVNEQFF.

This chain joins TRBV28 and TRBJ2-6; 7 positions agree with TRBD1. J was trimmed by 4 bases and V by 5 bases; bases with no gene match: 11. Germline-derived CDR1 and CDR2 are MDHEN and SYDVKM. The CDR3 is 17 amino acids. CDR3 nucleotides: TGTGCCAGCAGTCGAGGGCCTACAGGGGCCGGGGCCAACGTCCTGACTTTC. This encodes CASSRGPTGAGANVLTF. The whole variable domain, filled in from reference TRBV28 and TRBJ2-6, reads DVKVTQSSRYLVKRTGEKVFLECVQDMDHENMFWYRQDPGLGLRLIYFSYDVKMKEKGDIPEGYSVSREKKERFSLILESASTNQTSMYLCASSRGPTGAGANVLTFGAGSRLTVL.

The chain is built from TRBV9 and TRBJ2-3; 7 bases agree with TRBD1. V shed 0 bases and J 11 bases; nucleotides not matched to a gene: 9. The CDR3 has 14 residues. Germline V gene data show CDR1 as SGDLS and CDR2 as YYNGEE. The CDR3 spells CASSVGGQGVGQYF. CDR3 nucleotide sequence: TGTGCCAGCAGCGTAGGGGGTCAGGGGGTCGGGCAGTATTTT.

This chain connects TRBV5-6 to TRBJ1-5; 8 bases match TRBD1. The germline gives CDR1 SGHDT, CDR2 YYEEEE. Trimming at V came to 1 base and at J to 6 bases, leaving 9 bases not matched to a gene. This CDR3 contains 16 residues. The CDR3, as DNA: TGTGCCAGCAGCTTGCGGGCAGGGGGCTTCAGTCAGCCCCAGCATTTT. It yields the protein CASSLRAGGFSQPQHF.

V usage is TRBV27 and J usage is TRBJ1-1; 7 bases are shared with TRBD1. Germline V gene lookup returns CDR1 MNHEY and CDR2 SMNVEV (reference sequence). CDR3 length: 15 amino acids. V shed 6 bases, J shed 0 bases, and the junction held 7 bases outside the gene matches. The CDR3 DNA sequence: TGTGCCAGCAGACCGGGACAGCTCATGAACACTGAAGCTTTCTTT. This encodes CASRPGQLMNTEAFF.

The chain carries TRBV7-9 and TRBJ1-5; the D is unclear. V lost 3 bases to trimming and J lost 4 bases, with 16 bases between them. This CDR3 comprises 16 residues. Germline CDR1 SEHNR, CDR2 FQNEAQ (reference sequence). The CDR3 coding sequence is TGTGCCAGCAGCTTTTTCGTCTCTGGAGTTAATCAGCCCCAGCATTTT. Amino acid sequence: CASSFFVSGVNQPQHF. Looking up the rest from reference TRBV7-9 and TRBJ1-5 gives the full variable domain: DTGVSQNPRHKITKRGQNVTFRCDPISEHNRLYWYRQTLGQGPEFLTYFQNEAQLEKSRLLSDRFSAERPKGSFSTLEIQRTEQGDSAMYLCASSFFVSGVNQPQHFGDGTRLSIL.

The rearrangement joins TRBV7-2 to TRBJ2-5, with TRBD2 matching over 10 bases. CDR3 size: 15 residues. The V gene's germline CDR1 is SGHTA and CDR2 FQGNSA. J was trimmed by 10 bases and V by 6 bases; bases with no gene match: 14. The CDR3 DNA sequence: TGTGCCAGCAGACCCACTAATTTACTAGCGGGGAGCCAGTACTTC. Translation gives CASRPTNLLAGSQYF.

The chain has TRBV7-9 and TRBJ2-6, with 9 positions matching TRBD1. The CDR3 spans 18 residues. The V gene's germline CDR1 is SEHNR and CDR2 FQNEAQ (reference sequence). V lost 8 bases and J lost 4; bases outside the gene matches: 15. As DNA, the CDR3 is TGTGCCAGCGGGCCACTGCCGACAGGGGGATTGGGGGCCAACGTCCTGACTTTC. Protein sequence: CASGPLPTGGLGANVLTF.

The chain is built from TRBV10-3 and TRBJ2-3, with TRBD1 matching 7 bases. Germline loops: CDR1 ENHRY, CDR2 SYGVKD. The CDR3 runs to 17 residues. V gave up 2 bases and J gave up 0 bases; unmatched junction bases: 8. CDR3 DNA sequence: TGTGCCATCAGTGAGCCTCCACGGACAGGTAGCACAGATACGCAGTATTTT. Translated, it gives CAISEPPRTGSTDTQYF.

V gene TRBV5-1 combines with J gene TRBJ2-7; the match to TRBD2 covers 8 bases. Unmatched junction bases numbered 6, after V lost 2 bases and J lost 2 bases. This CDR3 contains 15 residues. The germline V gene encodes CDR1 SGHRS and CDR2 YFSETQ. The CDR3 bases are TGCGCCAGCAGCTTTGAGCGGGGGCCTCCCTACGAGCAGTACTTC. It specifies CASSFERGPPYEQYF.

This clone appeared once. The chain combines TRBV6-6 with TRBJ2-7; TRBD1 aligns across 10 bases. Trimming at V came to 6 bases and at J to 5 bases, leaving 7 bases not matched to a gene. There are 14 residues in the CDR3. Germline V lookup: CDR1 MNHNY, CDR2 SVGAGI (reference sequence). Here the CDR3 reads CASRRQGASDEQYF. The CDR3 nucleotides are TGTGCCAGCAGACGACAGGGGGCGAGCGACGAGCAGTACTTC.

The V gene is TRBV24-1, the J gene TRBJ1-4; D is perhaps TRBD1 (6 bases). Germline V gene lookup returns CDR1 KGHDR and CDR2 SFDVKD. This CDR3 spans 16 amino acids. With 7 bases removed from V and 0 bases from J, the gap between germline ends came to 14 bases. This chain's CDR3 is CATSQTGRTTNEKLFF. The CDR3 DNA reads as TGTGCCACCAGCCAGACAGGACGAACAACTAATGAAAAACTGTTTTTT.

CDR3 protein: CASSERGSAGRNEKLFF. DNA for the CDR3: TGTGCCAGCAGTGAAAGGGGTTCGGCAGGCCGAAATGAAAAACTGTTTTTT. J is TRBJ1-4 and V is TRBV6-1; tentative D call: TRBD1 (5 bases). This CDR3 contains 17 residues. V lost 2 bases and J lost 5, with 18 bases in between. Germline CDR1 is MNHNS and CDR2 is SASEGT.

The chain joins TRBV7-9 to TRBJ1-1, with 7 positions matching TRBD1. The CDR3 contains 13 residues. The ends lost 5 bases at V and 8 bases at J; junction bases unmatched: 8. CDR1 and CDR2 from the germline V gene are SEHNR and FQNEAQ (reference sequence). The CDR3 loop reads CASSPAGTVEAFF. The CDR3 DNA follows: TGTGCCAGCAGCCCGGCCGGGACAGTGGAAGCTTTCTTT.

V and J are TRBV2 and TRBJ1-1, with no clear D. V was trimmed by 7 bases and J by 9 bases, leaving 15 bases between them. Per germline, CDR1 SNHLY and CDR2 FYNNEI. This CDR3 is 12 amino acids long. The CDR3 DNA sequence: TGTGCCAGCACAGACACTTCACCCCAAGCTTTCTTT. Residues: CASTDTSPQAFF.

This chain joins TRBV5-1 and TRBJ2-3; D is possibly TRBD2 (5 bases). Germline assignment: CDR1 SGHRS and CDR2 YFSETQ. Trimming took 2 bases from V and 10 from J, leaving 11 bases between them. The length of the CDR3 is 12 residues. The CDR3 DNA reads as TGCGCCAGCAGCTTTTCACGGGATCCGCAGTATTTT. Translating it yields CASSFSRDPQYF.

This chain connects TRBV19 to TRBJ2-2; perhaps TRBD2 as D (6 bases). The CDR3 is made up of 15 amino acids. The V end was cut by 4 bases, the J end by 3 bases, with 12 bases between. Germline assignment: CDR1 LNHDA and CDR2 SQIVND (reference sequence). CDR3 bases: TGTGCCAGTAGTAGTCGGGGGATATACACCGGGGAGCTGTTTTTT. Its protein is CASSSRGIYTGELFF. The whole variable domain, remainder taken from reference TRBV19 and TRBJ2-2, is DGGITQSPKYLFRKEGQNVTLSCEQNLNHDAMYWYRQDPGQGLRLIYYSQIVNDFQKGDIAEGYSVSREKKESFPLTVTSAQKNPTAFYLCASSSRGIYTGELFFGEGSRLTVL.

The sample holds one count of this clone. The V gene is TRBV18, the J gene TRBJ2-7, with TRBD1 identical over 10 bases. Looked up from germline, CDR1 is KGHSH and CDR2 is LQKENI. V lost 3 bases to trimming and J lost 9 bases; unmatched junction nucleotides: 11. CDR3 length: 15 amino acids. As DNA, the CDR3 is TGTGCCAGCTCACCGCAGGGGACAGGGGAACGCGGGCAGTACTTC. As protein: CASSPQGTGERGQYF.

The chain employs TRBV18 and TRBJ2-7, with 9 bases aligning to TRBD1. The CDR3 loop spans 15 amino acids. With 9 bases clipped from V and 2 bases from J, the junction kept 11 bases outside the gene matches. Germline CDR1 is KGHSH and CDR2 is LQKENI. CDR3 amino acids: CASSPTGGAPYEQYF. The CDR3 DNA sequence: TGTGCCAGTTCCCCTACAGGGGGCGCGCCCTACGAGCAGTACTTC.

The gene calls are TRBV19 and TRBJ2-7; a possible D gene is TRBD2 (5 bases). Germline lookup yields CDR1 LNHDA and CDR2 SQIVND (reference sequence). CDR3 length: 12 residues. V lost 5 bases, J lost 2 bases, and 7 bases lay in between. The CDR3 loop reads CASSPSTYEQYF. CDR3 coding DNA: TGTGCCAGTAGTCCTAGCACCTACGAGCAGTACTTC. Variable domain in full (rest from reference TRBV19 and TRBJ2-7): DGGITQSPKYLFRKEGQNVTLSCEQNLNHDAMYWYRQDPGQGLRLIYYSQIVNDFQKGDIAEGYSVSREKKESFPLTVTSAQKNPTAFYLCASSPSTYEQYFGPGTRLTVT.

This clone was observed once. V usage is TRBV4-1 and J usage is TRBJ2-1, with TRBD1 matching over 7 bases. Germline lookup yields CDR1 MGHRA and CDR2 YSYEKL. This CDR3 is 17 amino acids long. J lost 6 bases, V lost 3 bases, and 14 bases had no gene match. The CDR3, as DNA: TGCGCCAGCAGCCATGGAGGACCGGGACAGATTGCCAATGAGCAGTTCTTC. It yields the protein CASSHGGPGQIANEQFF.

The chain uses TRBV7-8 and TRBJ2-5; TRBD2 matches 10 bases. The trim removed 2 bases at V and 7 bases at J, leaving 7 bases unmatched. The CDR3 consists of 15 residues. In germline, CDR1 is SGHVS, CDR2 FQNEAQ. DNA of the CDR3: TGTGCCAGCAGCTTAATTCTAGCGGGGGTAGGGACCCAGTACTTC. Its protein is CASSLILAGVGTQYF.

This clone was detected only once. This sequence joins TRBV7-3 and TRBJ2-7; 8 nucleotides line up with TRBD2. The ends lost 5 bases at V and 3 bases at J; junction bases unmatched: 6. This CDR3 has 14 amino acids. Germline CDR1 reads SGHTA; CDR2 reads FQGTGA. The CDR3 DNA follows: TGTGCCAGCAGCCGGGGGGGCCCGAACTACGAGCAGTACTTC. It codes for CASSRGGPNYEQYF.

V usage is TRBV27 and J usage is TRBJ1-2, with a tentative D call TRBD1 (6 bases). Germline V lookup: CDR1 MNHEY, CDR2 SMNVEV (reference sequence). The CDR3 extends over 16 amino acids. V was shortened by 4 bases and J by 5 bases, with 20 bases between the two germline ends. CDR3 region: CASSSHTLQGRYGYTF. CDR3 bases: TGTGCCAGCAGTTCCCATACACTTCAGGGGCGGTATGGCTACACCTTC.

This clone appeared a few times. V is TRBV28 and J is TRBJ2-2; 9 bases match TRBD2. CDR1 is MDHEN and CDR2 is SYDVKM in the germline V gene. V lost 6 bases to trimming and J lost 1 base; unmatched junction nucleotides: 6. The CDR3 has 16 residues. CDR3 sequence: CASRTATSGNTGELFF. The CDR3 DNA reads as TGTGCCAGCAGAACCGCGACTAGCGGGAACACCGGGGAGCTGTTTTTT.

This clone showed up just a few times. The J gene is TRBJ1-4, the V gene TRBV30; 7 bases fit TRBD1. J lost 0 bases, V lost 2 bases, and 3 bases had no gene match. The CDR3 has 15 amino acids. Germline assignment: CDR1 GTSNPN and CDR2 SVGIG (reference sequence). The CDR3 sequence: CAWSTGTATNEKLFF. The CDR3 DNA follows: TGTGCCTGGAGTACGGGGACAGCAACTAATGAAAAACTGTTTTTT. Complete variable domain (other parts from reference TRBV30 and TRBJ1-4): SQTIHQWPATLVQPVGSPLSLECTVEGTSNPNLYWYRQAAGRGLQLLFYSVGIGQISSEVPQNLSASRPQDRQFILSSKKLLLSDSGFYLCAWSTGTATNEKLFFGSGTQLSVL.

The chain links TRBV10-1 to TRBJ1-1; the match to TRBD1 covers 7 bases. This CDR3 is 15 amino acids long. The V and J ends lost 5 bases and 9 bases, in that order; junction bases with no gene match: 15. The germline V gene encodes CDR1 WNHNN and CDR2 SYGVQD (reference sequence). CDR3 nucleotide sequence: TGCGCCAGCAGTACTGACCACCCGGGCAGGGGGAAAGCTTTCTTT. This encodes CASSTDHPGRGKAFF.